This TCR beta chain was sequenced during a study of T cells in localized non-small cell lung cancer. Notes on the study in general: Higher blood T cell density went with longer overall survival.

With respect to this clone: The antigen is not known.

Using immunoSEQ multiplex PCR, the repertoire was profiled, and TCRdb retains in-frame clones only, with some absent. The data contain fewer than 40,000 clones, around 84% of them singletons. The receptor's source is a male donor aged 60 or older with stage III lung adenocarcinoma. The sequenced sample was peripheral blood, obtained before any cancer treatment.

The CDR3 loop reads CASSRTSGILYNEQFF. The DNA for the CDR3 is TGTGCCAGTAGTAGGACTAGCGGGATCCTCTACAATGAGCAGTTCTTC. This sequence joins TRBV19 and TRBJ2-1, with 12 bases lining up with TRBD2. J lost 3 bases, V lost 4 bases, and 4 bases had no gene match. This CDR3 contains 16 residues. CDR1 and CDR2 from the germline V gene are LNHDA and SQIVND (reference sequence).